This passage covers 27 T cell receptor beta chains from one sample sequenced in a study of molecular identifiers for immune sequencing clone quantification. One entry per CDR3 protein, called by TCRdb with MiXCR from the PCR reads. The sample gives about half a million distinct CDR3 sequences, roughly 24% of which show up once; under 0.8% is in the top ten. Material: naive CD8+ T cells from blood, with Jurkat cell RNA spiked in. Subset denoted: FACS-sorted CD8+CD4-CCR7+CD45RA+ naive T cells. The receptor source for this set is a human donor in good health. Some libraries in this study had Jurkat cell RNA spiked in.

The chain joins TRBV7-9 to TRBJ2-3; D is possibly TRBD2 (5 bases). Trimming took off 7 bases at V and 4 bases at J, with 21 bases between the two ends. CDR1 and CDR2 (germline): SEHNR, FQNEAQ (reference sequence). The CDR3 is made up of 16 amino acids. CDR3 sequence: CASIKKVDSRADTQYF. The DNA of the CDR3 is TGTGCCAGCATCAAGAAGGTGGACTCCCGAGCAGATACGCAGTATTTT.

There are many counts of this clonotype. V gene TRBV7-9 combines with J gene TRBJ2-5; TRBD1 is a possible D gene (5 bases). The V end was cut by 2 bases, the J end by 1 base, with 14 bases between. Germline V gives CDR1 SEHNR, CDR2 FQNEAQ (reference sequence). CDR3 length: 16 amino acids. CDR3 sequence reads: CASSLFVAGPQETQYF. The CDR3 nucleotides are TGTGCCAGCAGCTTATTCGTGGCAGGGCCCCAAGAGACCCAGTACTTC.

This clonotype was counted between two and nine times. The genes are TRBV7-9 and TRBJ2-5, with 8 bases matching TRBD1. The CDR3 has 12 amino acids. The V segment lost 10 bases and the J segment 5 bases; nucleotides outside the gene matches: 6. Germline V gene sequence: CDR1 SEHNR, CDR2 FQNEAQ (reference sequence). The CDR3 DNA reads as TGTGCCACAGGACAGGGAGTGGAGACCCAGTACTTC. Protein: CATGQGVETQYF.

A remark on this clonotype: A read error may account for a junction end that differs from germline. This rearrangement joins TRBV13 to TRBJ2-6; either TRBD1 or TRBD2 may supply D (5 bases each). The CDR3 is 18 amino acids. The germline V gene encodes CDR1 PRHDT and CDR2 FYEKMQ (reference sequence). This CDR3 is CASSPKSGTKSGADVLTF. For the CDR3, the DNA is TGTGCCAGCAGCCCAAAATCGGGAACCAAGAGTGGGGCCGACGTCCTGACTTTC.

This clonotype was seen many times. This chain links TRBV29-1 with TRBJ2-6, with D tentatively TRBD2 (5 bases). This CDR3 comprises 15 residues. The V end was cut by 1 base, the J end by 0 bases, with 7 bases between. Germline V gene lookup returns CDR1 SQVTM and CDR2 ANQGSEA. CDR3 in amino acids: CSVEVGNSGANVLTF. CDR3 nucleotides: TGCAGCGTTGAAGTCGGGAACTCTGGGGCCAACGTCCTGACTTTC. Combining the CDR3 with reference TRBV29-1 and TRBJ2-6 gives the whole variable domain SAVISQKPSRDICQRGTSLTIQCQVDSQVTMMFWYRQQPGQSLTLIATANQGSEATYESGFVIDKFPISRPNLTFSTLTVSNMSPEDSSIYLCSVEVGNSGANVLTFGAGSRLTVL.

Only a few counts were recorded for this clonotype. The chain carries TRBV4-3 and TRBJ2-7; 9 bases line up with TRBD2. This CDR3 region has 15 residues. In germline, CDR1 is LGHNA, CDR2 YSLEER. J was trimmed by 4 bases and V by 1 base; bases with no gene match: 5. The CDR3 DNA reads as TGCGCCAGCAGCCAAGGGGGCGGGAGGGCTTACGAGCAGTACTTC. It codes for CASSQGGGRAYEQYF.

Ten or more counts support this clonotype. CDR3 DNA sequence: TGTGCCAGCAGTTTACGTCCTGGGGCCAACGTCCTGACTTTC. Protein product: CASSLRPGANVLTF. The rearrangement joins TRBV27 to TRBJ2-6; D gene uncertain. The germline V gene encodes CDR1 MNHEY and CDR2 SMNVEV (reference sequence). CDR3 size: 14 residues. Trimming shortened V by 2 bases and J by 2 bases, and 4 bases separated the two germline ends.

Regarding this clonotype: One end of the junction fails to match germline, which may point to a read error. The chain links TRBV10-1 to TRBJ2-7; a possible D gene is TRBD1 (6 bases). From germline, CDR1 is WNHNN and CDR2 SYGVQD (reference sequence). The CDR3 has 11 residues. This CDR3 is CASSDPGQYNF. CDR3 DNA sequence: TGCGCCAGCAGTGACCCAGGACAGTATAACTTC.

This clonotype was counted many times. The chain employs TRBV4-3 and TRBJ1-1; D is uncertain. Trimming pared 0 bases from V and 6 bases from J, leaving 11 bases between. Germline CDR1 and CDR2: LGHNA and YSLEER. The CDR3 has 14 residues. Here the CDR3 reads CASSQDGRVAEAFF. In DNA form, the CDR3 reads TGCGCCAGCAGCCAAGATGGAAGGGTCGCTGAAGCTTTCTTT.

The rearrangement uses TRBV2 and TRBJ2-3; 9 nucleotides align to TRBD2. The junction had 11 bases not matched to a gene; V was cut back by 8 bases and J by 2 bases. Germline-derived CDR1 and CDR2 are SNHLY and FYNNEI. CDR3 length: 16 residues. The CDR3 is CASREQGLANTDTQYF. CDR3 in DNA: TGTGCCAGCCGAGAGCAGGGACTAGCAAACACAGATACGCAGTATTTT.

This clonotype appeared a few times. The chain combines TRBV19 with TRBJ1-5, with no clear D. With 2 bases removed from V and 4 bases from J, the gap between germline ends came to 15 bases. The CDR3 has 16 residues. Germline V CDR1 and CDR2: LNHDA, SQIVND (reference sequence). CDR3 region: CASSIYSPVANQPQHF. CDR3 sequence (DNA): TGTGCCAGTAGTATATACTCCCCTGTGGCTAATCAGCCCCAGCATTTT.

Worth noting for this clonotype: With a much larger clone just one base away, this may be a read error. This chain links TRBV20-1 with TRBJ1-1; D unresolved. The length of the CDR3 is 11 residues. Germline V gene data show CDR1 as DFQATT and CDR2 as SNEGSKA (reference sequence). As DNA, the CDR3 is TGCAGTGCTGACCTGAACACTGAAGCTCTCTTT. It specifies CSADLNTEALF.

The chain couples TRBV30 to TRBJ2-7; D gene unclear. The CDR3 covers 12 residues. Germline loops: CDR1 GTSNPN, CDR2 SVGIG (reference sequence). V was shortened by 2 bases and J by 4 bases, with 9 bases between the two germline ends. The CDR3 region is CAWSIQGYEQYF. For the CDR3, the DNA is TGTGCCTGGAGTATCCAAGGATACGAGCAGTACTTC.

This clonotype was observed a few times. The chain employs TRBV7-9 and TRBJ2-1; 14 bases match TRBD2. Unmatched junction bases numbered 10, after V lost 5 bases and J lost 4 bases. The CDR3 length is 18 residues. Germline assignment: CDR1 SEHNR and CDR2 FQNEAQ (reference sequence). The CDR3 nucleotides are TGTGCCAGCAGCATGGGACTAGCGGGAGCATTGTTGTACAATGAGCAGTTCTTC. Translated: CASSMGLAGALLYNEQFF.

In its sample, this clonotype was seen a few times. The gene calls are TRBV3-1 and TRBJ2-7; 9 bases agree with TRBD2. This CDR3 has 15 residues. CDR1 is LGHDT and CDR2 is YNNKEL in the germline V gene (reference sequence). The junction had 5 bases not matched to a gene; V was cut back by 1 base and J by 4 bases. DNA of the CDR3: TGTGCCAGCAGCCAAGCGGCTAGCGGGGTGTACGAGCAGTACTTC. Its translation: CASSQAASGVYEQYF.

This clonotype was counted a few times. The V call is TRBV15, the J call TRBJ1-5; no clear D gene. Trimming took 0 bases from V and 7 from J, leaving 19 bases between them. Germline assignment: CDR1 LNHNV and CDR2 YYDKDF (reference sequence). CDR3 length: 17 residues. In DNA form, the CDR3 reads TGTGCCACCAGCAGAGACCGTCACACTGAGCGAAGCCAGCCCCAGCATTTT. Its protein is CATSRDRHTERSQPQHF.

The chain combines TRBV4-2 with TRBJ1-5; 7 bases line up with TRBD1. This CDR3 region has 16 residues. Germline V CDR1 and CDR2: LGHNA, YNFKEQ. With 4 bases clipped from V and 2 bases from J, the junction kept 8 bases outside the gene matches. CDR3 coding DNA: TGTGCCAGCAGCCTATCAACAGGGGAGGGCAATCAGCCCCAGCATTTT. This codes for CASSLSTGEGNQPQHF.

The chain uses TRBV7-2 and TRBJ2-1; 10 bases fit TRBD2. V gave up 3 bases and J gave up 8 bases; unmatched junction bases: 7. The CDR3 extends over 15 amino acids. Germline lookup yields CDR1 SGHTA and CDR2 FQGNSA. The DNA for the CDR3 is TGTGCCAGCAGCTTCCTAGCGGGAGCTTGGGATGAGCAGTTCTTC. Amino acids: CASSFLAGAWDEQFF.

The V and J genes are TRBV7-2 and TRBJ2-2; 7 positions agree with TRBD1. CDR1 and CDR2 from the germline V gene are SGHTA and FQGNSA. The CDR3 covers 16 residues. V lost 2 bases to trimming and J lost 4 bases; unmatched junction nucleotides: 7. The CDR3 protein is CASSLMFAGGTGELFF. CDR3 coding DNA: TGTGCCAGCAGCTTAATGTTTGCAGGGGGCACCGGGGAGCTGTTTTTT. The variable domain in full, with the rest retrieved from reference TRBV7-2 and TRBJ2-2, is GAGVSQSPSNKVTEKGKDVELRCDPISGHTALYWYRQSLGQGLEFLIYFQGNSAPDKSGLPSDRFSAERTGGSVSTLTIQRTQQEDSAVYLCASSLMFAGGTGELFFGEGSRLTVL.

This clonotype was observed many times. The chain is built from TRBV13 and TRBJ2-3, with D tentatively TRBD1 or TRBD2 (5 bases each). The ends were cut back, 4 bases at V and 6 bases at J, with 8 bases in the middle. The CDR3 has 12 residues. Germline CDR1 is PRHDT and CDR2 is FYEKMQ (reference sequence). This CDR3 reads CASSSGRDTQYF. CDR3 in DNA: TGTGCCAGCAGCTCGGGACGGGATACGCAGTATTTT.

This clonotype has more than one count but fewer than ten. The chain couples TRBV19 to TRBJ2-7; maybe TRBD2 (6 bases). V was trimmed by 3 bases and J by 9 bases, leaving 9 bases between them. This CDR3 has 11 amino acids. From germline, CDR1 is LNHDA and CDR2 SQIVND (reference sequence). CDR3 nucleotide sequence: TGTGCCAGTAGTATTGCGGGACGGCAGTACTTC. It is translated as CASSIAGRQYF. Full variable domain (rest looked up from reference TRBV19 and TRBJ2-7): DGGITQSPKYLFRKEGQNVTLSCEQNLNHDAMYWYRQDPGQGLRLIYYSQIVNDFQKGDIAEGYSVSREKKESFPLTVTSAQKNPTAFYLCASSIAGRQYFGPGTRLTVT.

This clonotype was counted ten times or more. The rearrangement uses TRBV29-1 and TRBJ1-1; a weak D match, TRBD1 (6 bases). Germline assignment: CDR1 SQVTM and CDR2 ANQGSEA. The CDR3 sequence is 12 residues long. The germline V and J ends were trimmed by 3 bases and 6 bases, with 11 bases remaining between them. This CDR3 reads CSVESRQAEAFF. CDR3 bases: TGCAGCGTTGAGTCTCGACAGGCTGAAGCTTTCTTT.

The table lists this clonotype with a few counts. The V and J genes are TRBV25-1 and TRBJ1-1, with D hard to call. The CDR3 spans 12 residues. Germline V gene sequence: CDR1 MGHDK, CDR2 SYGVNS. Deletions cut 4 bases from V and 3 bases from J, with 6 bases between. The CDR3 is CASSVAHTEAFF. CDR3 coding DNA: TGTGCCAGCAGTGTTGCGCACACTGAAGCTTTCTTT. The whole variable domain, filled in from reference TRBV25-1 and TRBJ1-1, reads EADIYQTPRYLVIGTGKKITLECSQTMGHDKMYWYQQDPGMELHLIHYSYGVNSTEKGDLSSESTVSRIRTEHFPLTLESARPSHTSQYLCASSVAHTEAFFGQGTRLTVV.

About this clonotype itself: An end of the junction does not agree with germline; a read error may underlie this. The V and J genes are TRBV2 and TRBJ2-7; 8 positions match TRBD2. This CDR3 is built from 14 residues. The germline CDR1 and CDR2 sequences are SNHLY and FYNNEI. CDR3 bases: TGTGCCAACAGTGAACAGCGGGGGTTCTACGAGCAGTACTTC. Its protein product is CANSEQRGFYEQYF.

This clonotype turned up a few times. The rearrangement uses TRBV11-2 and TRBJ2-7; D gene uncertain. The CDR3 is made up of 14 amino acids. Germline CDR1 and CDR2: SGHAT and FQNNGV. V was trimmed by 1 base and J by 2 bases, leaving 9 bases between them. The CDR3: CASSLGVETYEQYF. CDR3 nucleotides: TGTGCCAGCAGCTTAGGTGTTGAAACCTACGAGCAGTACTTC.

This clonotype was picked up many times. The chain is built from TRBV7-2 and TRBJ2-7; possibly TRBD1 or TRBD2 for D (6 bases each). This CDR3 spans 16 amino acids. Trimming took 4 bases from V and 4 from J, leaving 20 bases between them. The germline V gene has CDR1 SGHTA and CDR2 FQGNSA. Written as DNA, the CDR3 is TGTGCCAGCAGCTGGGGGGCGGCTAGCGACTGGTACGAGCAGTACTTC. Translated: CASSWGAASDWYEQYF.

In this sample, this clonotype turned up a few times. The genes are TRBV27 and TRBJ1-3; D is unresolved. The CDR3 runs 18 residues. Germline CDR1 reads MNHEY; CDR2 reads SMNVEV (reference sequence). Trimming removed 2 bases at V and 3 bases at J, with 20 bases between. The CDR3 loop is CASSLTKGHLNHGNTIYF. For the CDR3, the DNA is TGTGCCAGCAGTTTAACGAAGGGTCACCTCAATCATGGAAACACCATATATTTT.